The next 4 T cell receptor beta chains were all read from a single sample in a study of blood T cell repertoires in COVID-19. Generated by immunoSEQ multiplex PCR, the TCRdb table keeps only in-frame clones and is missing some. This sample yields some 210,000 clones, of which 75% to 90% are seen a single time; nearly 9.5% belongs to the top ten. The specimen was PBMCs or T cells enriched from blood (not recorded which). These receptors came from a middle-aged man who had recovered from COVID-19.

V is TRBV5-1 and J is TRBJ1-2; D possibly corresponds to TRBD1 (5 bases). V dropped 2 bases and J dropped 4 bases, with 12 bases sitting between them. The CDR3 extends over 14 amino acids. CDR1 and CDR2 (germline): SGHRS, YFSETQ. CDR3 amino acids: CASSFQEQGYGYTF. As DNA, the CDR3 is TGCGCCAGCAGCTTCCAGGAGCAGGGCTATGGCTACACCTTC.

To note about this clone: Other DNA variants within this sample encode the same CDR3. V is TRBV6-5 and J is TRBJ2-7; the match to TRBD1 covers 9 bases. The CDR3 has 14 residues. The V gene's germline CDR1 is MNHEY and CDR2 SVGAGI. Unmatched junction bases numbered 4, after V lost 5 bases and J lost 2 bases. CDR3: CASSTGTGTYEQYF. CDR3 nucleotide sequence: TGTGCCAGCAGTACCGGGACAGGGACCTACGAGCAGTACTTC.

This clone has more than one count but fewer than ten. The rearrangement links TRBV4-2 to TRBJ2-1, with D maybe TRBD1 (6 bases). CDR1 and CDR2 from the germline V gene are LGHNA and YNFKEQ. The V end was cut by 0 bases, the J end by 5 bases, with 14 bases between. This CDR3 comprises 16 residues. The CDR3 DNA reads as TGTGCCAGCAGCCAAGATTTGACAGGACCTAACAATGAGCAGTTCTTC. Protein: CASSQDLTGPNNEQFF.

CDR3 sequence: CASSFGRKETQYF. The CDR3 DNA reads as TGTGCCAGCAGCTTCGGGAGAAAGGAGACCCAGTACTTC. The V call is TRBV7-6, the J call TRBJ2-5; possibly TRBD2 for D (6 bases). Germline V gives CDR1 SGHVS, CDR2 FNYEAQ. The CDR3 has 13 residues. Trimming stripped 3 bases from V and 5 bases from J, with 10 bases between.